This T cell receptor (beta chain) is drawn from a study of human T cells and chemical hapten exposure (dated by TCRdb to 2020 to 2023). Looking at the study overall: For sensitization, 2% DPC in acetone was applied to a 2 cm by 2 cm area of upper inner arm skin. Patients additionally received weekly therapeutic DPC doses to the scalp throughout the roughly 24-week study period. Patch testing was done on the upper back using Finn chambers containing 0.01% DPC, and results were scored after 6 days according to International Contact Dermatitis Research Group standards. Most of the patients in the cohort were female, and the cohort covered alopecia areata with under or over 50% scalp involvement, alopecia totalis and alopecia universalis. The libraries were sequenced as a pool, and the TCR yield per sample differed mostly because of small variations in library volumes within the pool. In alopecia patients, the study followed how the peripheral blood TCR repertoire changed in vivo over primary and secondary sensitization to diphenylcyclopropenone (DPC), a hapten. Blood was sampled from patients pre-sensitization (week 0) and at 2, 6 and about 24 weeks after DPC sensitization. Twenty-nine alopecia patients provided blood for TCR sequencing at one to four time points (pre-sensitization, 2, 6 and 24 weeks).

Broader findings and caveats from the paper: Expanded TCRs formed significantly more large CDR3 similarity clusters than pre-sensitization or healthy control sets, consistent with antigen-driven responses. DPC sensitization did not change how many TCRs were above 1 in 1000 frequency, and no evidence was found of alterations in global repertoire structure. After repeated subsampling, changes were observed in the strength of the expansion versus patch-test correlation and in the threshold at which the correlation became significant. Because all patients had alopecia, a presumed autoimmune disease, the immune response of the patients might differ from that of healthy individuals. A positive correlation was found between the number of PT1 expanded TCRs and patch test score, with significance reached at thresholds 8, 16 and 32 but not 4.

What this sample's time point label stands for: patch test 3, about 24 weeks after DPC sensitization. The treatment or condition label of this sample denotes: therapeutic diphenylcyclopropenone sensitization with weekly scalp DPC. Blood at each patch-test visit was drawn before the patch test was applied. Eligible patients were aged 18 to 70, diagnosed with alopecia, deemed suitable for DPC therapy, and excluded if pregnant. Unfractionated whole blood was collected in Tempus Blood RNA tubes, and total RNA was extracted from that blood. Trimming removed 2 bases from V and 9 bases from J, leaving 15 bases between the germline ends. Taken from cysteine to phenylalanine, the CDR3 has 14 residues. Only the CDR3 region is kept as DNA, spanning 42 bases read in frame from base 1. The germline V gene (reference sequence) yields SGHNT for CDR1 and YYREEE for CDR2. Receptor libraries were prepared by RACE. The instrument given in TCRdb is NextSeq 500. During library preparation, unique molecular identifiers were attached to individual cDNA molecules so that TCRs could be counted quantitatively and reproducibly. Both TCR alpha and TCR beta chains were sequenced from each blood RNA sample. The published analysis was carried out like this. A median of roughly 100,000 TCRs per sample was observed, with a range of 23,224 to 690,600. The Decombinator software suite was used to annotate V, J and CDR3 in the TCR reads. To make PS versus PT1 abundance plots, every sample was subsampled to the same number of TCRs (28,000). TCRs were defined as expanded if absent before sensitization and observed at least eight times at the 2-week time point. TCRdb reprocessing: public reads trimmed at Q25 with fastp, clones called with MiXCR, in-frame beta chains kept. Duplicate CDR3 protein sequences are folded into a single record with the most common DNA and genes. V and J calls and clone size were set by TCRdb, not the authors. The sample data list roughly 50,000 distinct CDR3 sequences, and 9.9% of these were observed just once. Jointly, the top ten make up roughly 15% of the sample.

This clonotype has only a few counts. The clone's antigen remains unknown. Base-call qualities are not available, and no considerably larger clone is one nucleotide away. The sequence came from a woman in her thirties or forties with alopecia areata. Some clones in this sample may be carry-over from other donors' samples. Recombination connected TRBV5-4 to TRBJ2-1, with the D gene uncertain. The sequencing here drew on whole blood, taken in connection with sensitization to the hapten diphenylcyclopropenone (DPC). DNA sequence: TGTGCCAGCAGCTTAAGGACCGGTCTCGGTGAGCAGTTCTTC. Its protein is CASSLRTGLGEQFF.